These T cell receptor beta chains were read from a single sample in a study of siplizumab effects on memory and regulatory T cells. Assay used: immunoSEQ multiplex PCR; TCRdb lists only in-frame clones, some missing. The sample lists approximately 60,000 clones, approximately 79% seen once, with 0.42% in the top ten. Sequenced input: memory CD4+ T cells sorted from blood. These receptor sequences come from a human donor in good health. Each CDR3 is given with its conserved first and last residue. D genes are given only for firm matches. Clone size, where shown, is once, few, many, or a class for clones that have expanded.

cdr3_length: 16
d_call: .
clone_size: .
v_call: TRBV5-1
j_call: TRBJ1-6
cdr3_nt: TGCGCCAGCAGCCTGGGGGCGGGGGCGGATAATTCACCCCTCCACTTT
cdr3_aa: CASSLGAGADNSPLHF

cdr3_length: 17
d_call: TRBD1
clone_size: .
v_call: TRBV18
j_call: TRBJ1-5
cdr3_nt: TGTGCCAGCTCACCGAGGGGACAGGGTGTTAGTACGGAGCCCCAGCATTTT
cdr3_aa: CASSPRGQGVSTEPQHF

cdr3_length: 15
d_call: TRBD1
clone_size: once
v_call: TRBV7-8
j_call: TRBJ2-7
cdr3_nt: TGTGCCAGCAGCTTCGACAGGGGAGGACAGAACGAGCAGTACTTC
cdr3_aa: CASSFDRGGQNEQYF

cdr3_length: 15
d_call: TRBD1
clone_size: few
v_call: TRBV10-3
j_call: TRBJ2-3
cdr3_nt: TGTGCCATCAGTGAAGGGACAGGGTTAACAGATACGCAGTATTTT
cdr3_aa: CAISEGTGLTDTQYF

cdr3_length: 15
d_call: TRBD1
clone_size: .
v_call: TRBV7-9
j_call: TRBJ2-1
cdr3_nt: TGTGCCAGCAGCTTTGGACAGGGGGATTACAATGAGCAGTTCTTC
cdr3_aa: CASSFGQGDYNEQFF

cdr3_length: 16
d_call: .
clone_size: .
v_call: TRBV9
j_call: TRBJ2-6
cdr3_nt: TGTGCCAGCAGCCCACAGGCGAGCTCTGGGGCCAACGTCCTGACTTTC
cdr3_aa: CASSPQASSGANVLTF

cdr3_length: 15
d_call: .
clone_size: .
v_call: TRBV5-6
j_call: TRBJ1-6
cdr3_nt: TGTGCCAGCAGCTTATGGAGCTCCTATAATTCACCCCTCCACTTT
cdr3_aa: CASSLWSSYNSPLHF

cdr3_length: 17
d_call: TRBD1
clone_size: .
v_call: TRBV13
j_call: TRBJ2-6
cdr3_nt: TGTGCCAGCAGCTTCGGGACAGGGCTCACTGGGGCCAACGTCCTGACTTTC
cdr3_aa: CASSFGTGLTGANVLTF

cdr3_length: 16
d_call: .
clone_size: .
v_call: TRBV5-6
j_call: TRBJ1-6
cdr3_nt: TGTGCCAGCAGCTCGGAGATGGGCAGTTCAGATTCACCCCTCCACTTT
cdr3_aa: CASSSEMGSSDSPLHF

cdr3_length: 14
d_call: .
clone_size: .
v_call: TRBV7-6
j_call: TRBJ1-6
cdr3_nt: TGTGCCAGCAGCTCCCCGGGACCGTATTCACCCCTCCACTTT
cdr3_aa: CASSSPGPYSPLHF

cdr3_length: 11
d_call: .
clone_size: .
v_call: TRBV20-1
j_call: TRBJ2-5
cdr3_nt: TGCAGTGCGGTCTCGGTAGAGACCCAGTACTTC
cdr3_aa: CSAVSVETQYF

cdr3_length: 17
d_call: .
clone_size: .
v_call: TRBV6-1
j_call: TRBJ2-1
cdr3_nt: TGTGCCATCAGTGAGTCGACCGGGTCCTCAAAGGACAATGAGCAGTTCTTC
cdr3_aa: CAISESTGSSKDNEQFF

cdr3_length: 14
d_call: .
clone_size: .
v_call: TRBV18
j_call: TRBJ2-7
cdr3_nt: TGTGCCAGCTCACCTAAGGCTGGGCCCGGCGAGCAGTACTTC
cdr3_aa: CASSPKAGPGEQYF

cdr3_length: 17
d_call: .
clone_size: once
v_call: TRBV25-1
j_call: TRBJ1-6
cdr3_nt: TGTGCCAGCAGTGAAGAGGGCAGGAGCTCCTATAATTCACCCCTCCACTTT
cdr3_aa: CASSEEGRSSYNSPLHF

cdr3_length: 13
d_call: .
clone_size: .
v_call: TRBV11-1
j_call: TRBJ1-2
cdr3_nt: TGTGCCAGCAGCTTAGCAGGGGAGTACGGCTACACCTTC
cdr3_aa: CASSLAGEYGYTF

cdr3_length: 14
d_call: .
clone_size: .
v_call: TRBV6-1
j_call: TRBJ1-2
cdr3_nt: TGTGCCAGCAGTGAAATAGGGAATAACTATGGCTACACCTTC
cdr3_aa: CASSEIGNNYGYTF

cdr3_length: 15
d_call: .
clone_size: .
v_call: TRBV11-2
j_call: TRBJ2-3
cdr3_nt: TGTGCCAGCAGCTTGTTGGCGGGGAGCACAGATACGCAGTATTTT
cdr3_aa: CASSLLAGSTDTQYF

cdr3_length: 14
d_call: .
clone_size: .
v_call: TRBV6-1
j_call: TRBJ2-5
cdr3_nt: TGTGCCAGCAGTGAAGCAGGGGGGCGGGAGACCCAGTACTTC
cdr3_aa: CASSEAGGRETQYF

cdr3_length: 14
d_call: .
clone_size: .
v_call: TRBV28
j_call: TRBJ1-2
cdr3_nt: TGTGCCAGCAGTTTATGGGAGAGAGGGAACGGCTACACCTTC
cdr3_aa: CASSLWERGNGYTF

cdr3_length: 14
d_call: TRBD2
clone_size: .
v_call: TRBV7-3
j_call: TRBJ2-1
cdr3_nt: TGTGCCAAGATAAAGCGGGGGGCTTACAATGAGCAGTTCTTC
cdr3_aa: CAKIKRGAYNEQFF

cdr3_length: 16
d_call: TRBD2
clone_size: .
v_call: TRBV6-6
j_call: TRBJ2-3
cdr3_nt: TGTGCCAGCACAAGTCCAGGCGGGGGGGCCACAGATACGCAGTATTTT
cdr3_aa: CASTSPGGGATDTQYF

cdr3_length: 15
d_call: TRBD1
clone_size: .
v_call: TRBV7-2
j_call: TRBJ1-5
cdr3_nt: TGTGCCAGCAGTTTAATGGGACAGGGGAATCAGCCCCAGCATTTT
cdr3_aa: CASSLMGQGNQPQHF

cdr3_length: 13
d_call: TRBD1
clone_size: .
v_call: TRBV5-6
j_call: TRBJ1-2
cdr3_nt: TGTGCCAGCAGCTCCGGGACAGGGCGCTTTTACACCTTC
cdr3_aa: CASSSGTGRFYTF

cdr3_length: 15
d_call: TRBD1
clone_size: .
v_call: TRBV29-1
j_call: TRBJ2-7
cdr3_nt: TGCAGCGTTTCGACTACCGGGACAGGGCATTACGAGCAGTACTTC
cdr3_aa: CSVSTTGTGHYEQYF

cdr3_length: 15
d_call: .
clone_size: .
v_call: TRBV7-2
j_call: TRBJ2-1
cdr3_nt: TGTGCCAGCAGCTTAGGGCTACTCCGCGGCAATGAGCAGTTCTTC
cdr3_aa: CASSLGLLRGNEQFF